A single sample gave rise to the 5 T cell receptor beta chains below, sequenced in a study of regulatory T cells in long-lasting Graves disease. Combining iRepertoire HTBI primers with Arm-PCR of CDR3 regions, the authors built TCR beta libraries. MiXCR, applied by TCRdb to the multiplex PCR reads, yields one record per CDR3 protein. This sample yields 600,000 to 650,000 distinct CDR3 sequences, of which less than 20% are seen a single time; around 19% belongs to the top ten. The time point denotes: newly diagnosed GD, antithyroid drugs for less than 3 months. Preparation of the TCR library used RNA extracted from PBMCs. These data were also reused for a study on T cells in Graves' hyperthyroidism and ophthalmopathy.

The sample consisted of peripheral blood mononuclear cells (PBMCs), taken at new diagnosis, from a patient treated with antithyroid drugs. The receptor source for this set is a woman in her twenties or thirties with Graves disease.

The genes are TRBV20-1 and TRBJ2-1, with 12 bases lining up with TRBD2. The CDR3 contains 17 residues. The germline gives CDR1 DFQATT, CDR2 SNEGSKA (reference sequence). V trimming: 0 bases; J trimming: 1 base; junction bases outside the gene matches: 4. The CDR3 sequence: CSARETSGRRSYNEQFF. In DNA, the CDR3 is TGCAGTGCTAGAGAAACTAGCGGGAGGAGGTCCTACAATGAGCAGTTCTTC.

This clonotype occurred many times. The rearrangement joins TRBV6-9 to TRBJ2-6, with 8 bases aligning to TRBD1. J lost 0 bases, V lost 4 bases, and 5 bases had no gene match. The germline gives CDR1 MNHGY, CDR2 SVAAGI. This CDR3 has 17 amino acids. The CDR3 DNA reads TGTGCCAGCAGTTTCGGGACAGGTGTCTCTGGGGCCAACGTCCTGACTTTC. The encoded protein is CASSFGTGVSGANVLTF.

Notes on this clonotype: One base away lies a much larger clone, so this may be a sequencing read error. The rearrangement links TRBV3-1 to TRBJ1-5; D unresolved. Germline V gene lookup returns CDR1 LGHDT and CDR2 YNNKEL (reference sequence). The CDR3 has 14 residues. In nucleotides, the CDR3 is TGTGCCAGCAGCCTGAGACATGCTAATCGGCCCCAGCATTTT. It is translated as CASSLRHANRPQHF.

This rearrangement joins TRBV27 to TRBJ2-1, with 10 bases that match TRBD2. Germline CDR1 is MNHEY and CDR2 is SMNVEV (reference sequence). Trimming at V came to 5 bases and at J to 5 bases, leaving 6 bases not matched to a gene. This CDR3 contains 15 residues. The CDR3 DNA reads TGTGCCAGCAGTCAACTAGCGGGGTCTAACAATGAGCAGTTCTTC. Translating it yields CASSQLAGSNNEQFF.

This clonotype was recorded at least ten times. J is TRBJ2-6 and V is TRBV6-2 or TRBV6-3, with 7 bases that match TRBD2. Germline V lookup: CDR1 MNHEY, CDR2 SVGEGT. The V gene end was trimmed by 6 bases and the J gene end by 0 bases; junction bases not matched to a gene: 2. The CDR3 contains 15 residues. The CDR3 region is CASRPGGSGANVLTF. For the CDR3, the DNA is TGTGCCAGCAGGCCGGGAGGCTCTGGGGCCAACGTCCTGACTTTC.